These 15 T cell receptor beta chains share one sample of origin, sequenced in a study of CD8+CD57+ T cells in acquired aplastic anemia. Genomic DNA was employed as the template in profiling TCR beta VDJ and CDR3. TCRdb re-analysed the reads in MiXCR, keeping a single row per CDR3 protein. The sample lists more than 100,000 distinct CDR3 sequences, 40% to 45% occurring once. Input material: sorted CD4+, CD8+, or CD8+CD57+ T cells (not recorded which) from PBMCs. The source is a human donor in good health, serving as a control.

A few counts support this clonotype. The CDR3 coding sequence is TGTGCCAGCAGTGAAGCCCCTGGCGGGGACACCATATATTTT. Translated, it gives CASSEAPGGDTIYF. The V and J genes are TRBV6-1 and TRBJ1-3, with D uncertain. Trimming removed 0 bases at V and 8 bases at J, with 11 bases between. The CDR3 has 14 amino acids. From germline, CDR1 is MNHNS and CDR2 SASEGT.

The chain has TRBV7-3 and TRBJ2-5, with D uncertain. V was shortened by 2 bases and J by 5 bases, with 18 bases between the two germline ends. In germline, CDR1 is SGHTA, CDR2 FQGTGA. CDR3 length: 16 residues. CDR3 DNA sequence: TGTGCCAGCAGCTTATCCCCCCAGGAACCCTGGGAGACCCAGTACTTC. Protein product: CASSLSPQEPWETQYF.

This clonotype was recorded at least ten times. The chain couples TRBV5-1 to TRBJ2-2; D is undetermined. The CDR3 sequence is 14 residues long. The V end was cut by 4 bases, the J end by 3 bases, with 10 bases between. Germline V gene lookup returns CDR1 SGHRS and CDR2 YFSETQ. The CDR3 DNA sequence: TGCGCCAGCAGCCTTCGGACCGACACCGGGGAGCTGTTTTTT. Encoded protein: CASSLRTDTGELFF. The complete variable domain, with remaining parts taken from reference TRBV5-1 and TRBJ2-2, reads KAGVTQTPRYLIKTRGQQVTLSCSPISGHRSVSWYQQTPGQGLQFLFEYFSETQRNKGNFPGRFSGRQFSNSRSEMNVSTLELGDSALYLCASSLRTDTGELFFGEGSRLTVL.

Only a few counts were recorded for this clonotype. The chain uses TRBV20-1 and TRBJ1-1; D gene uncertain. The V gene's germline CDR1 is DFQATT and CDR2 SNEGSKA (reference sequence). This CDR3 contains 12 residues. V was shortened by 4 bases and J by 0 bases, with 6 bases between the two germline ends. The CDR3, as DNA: TGCAGTGCTAAACGGATGAACACTGAAGCTTTCTTT. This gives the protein CSAKRMNTEAFF.

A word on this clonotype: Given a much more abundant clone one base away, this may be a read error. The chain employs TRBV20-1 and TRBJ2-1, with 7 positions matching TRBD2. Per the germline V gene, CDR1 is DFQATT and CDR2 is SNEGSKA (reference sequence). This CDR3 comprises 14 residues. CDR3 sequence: CGARSGTRGNEQFF. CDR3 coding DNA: TGCGGTGCCCGGAGCGGGACGCGGGGCAATGAGCAGTTCTTC.

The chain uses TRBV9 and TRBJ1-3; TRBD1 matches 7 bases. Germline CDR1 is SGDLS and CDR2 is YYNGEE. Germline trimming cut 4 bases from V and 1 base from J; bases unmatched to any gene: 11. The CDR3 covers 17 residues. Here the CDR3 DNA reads TGTGCCAGCAGCCCCCTTCGACAGGGAAGTTCTGGAAACACCATATATTTT. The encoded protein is CASSPLRQGSSGNTIYF.

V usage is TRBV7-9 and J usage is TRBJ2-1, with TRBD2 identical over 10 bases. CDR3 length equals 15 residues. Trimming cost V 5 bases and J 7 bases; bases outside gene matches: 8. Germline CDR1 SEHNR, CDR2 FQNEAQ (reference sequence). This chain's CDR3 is CASSPPGLAKNEQFF. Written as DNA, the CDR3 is TGTGCCAGCAGCCCCCCGGGACTAGCGAAAAATGAGCAGTTCTTC.

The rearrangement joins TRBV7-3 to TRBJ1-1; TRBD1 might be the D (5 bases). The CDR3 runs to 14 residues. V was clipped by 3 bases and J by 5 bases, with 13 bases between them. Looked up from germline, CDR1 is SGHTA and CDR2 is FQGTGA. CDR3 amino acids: CASSFVGGGTEAFF. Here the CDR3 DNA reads TGTGCCAGCAGCTTCGTCGGGGGAGGAACTGAAGCTTTCTTT.

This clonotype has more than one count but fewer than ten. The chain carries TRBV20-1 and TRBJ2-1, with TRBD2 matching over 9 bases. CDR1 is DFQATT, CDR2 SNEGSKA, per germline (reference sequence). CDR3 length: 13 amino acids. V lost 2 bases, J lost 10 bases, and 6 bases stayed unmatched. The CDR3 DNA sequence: TGCAGTGCTAGACCTCTAGCGGGAACAGAGCAGTTCTTC. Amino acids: CSARPLAGTEQFF.

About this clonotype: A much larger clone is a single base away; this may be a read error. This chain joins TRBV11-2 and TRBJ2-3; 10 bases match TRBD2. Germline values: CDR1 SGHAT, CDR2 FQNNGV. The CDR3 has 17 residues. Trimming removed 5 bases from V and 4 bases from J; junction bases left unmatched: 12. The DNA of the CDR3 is TGTGCCAGCAGCCGCGTAGGACTAGCGGTAGAGGCAGATACGCAGTATTTT. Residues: CASSRVGLAVEADTQYF. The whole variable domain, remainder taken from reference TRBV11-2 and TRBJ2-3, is EAGVAQSPRYKIIEKRQSVAFWCNPISGHATLYWYQQILGQGPKLLIQFQNNGVVDDSQLPKDRFSAERLKGVDSTLKIQPAKLEDSAVYLCASSRVGLAVEADTQYFGPGTRLTVL.

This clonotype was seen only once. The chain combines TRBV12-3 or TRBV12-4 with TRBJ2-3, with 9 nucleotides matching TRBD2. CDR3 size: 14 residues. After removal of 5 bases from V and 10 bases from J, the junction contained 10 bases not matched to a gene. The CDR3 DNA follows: TGTGCCAGCAGTCAAAGACTAGCGGAGATACCGCAGTATTTT. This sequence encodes CASSQRLAEIPQYF.

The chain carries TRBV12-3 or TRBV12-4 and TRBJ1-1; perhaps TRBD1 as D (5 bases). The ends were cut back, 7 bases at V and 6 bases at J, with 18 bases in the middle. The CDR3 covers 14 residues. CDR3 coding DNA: TGTGCCAGCACTAAAGGGGTTTTTCCCGCTGAAGCTTTCTTT. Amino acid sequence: CASTKGVFPAEAFF.

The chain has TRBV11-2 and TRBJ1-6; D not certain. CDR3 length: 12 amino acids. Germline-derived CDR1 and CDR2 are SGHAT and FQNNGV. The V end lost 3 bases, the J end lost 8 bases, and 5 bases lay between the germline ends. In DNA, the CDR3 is TGTGCCAGCAGCTTTATTGATTCACCCCTCCACTTT. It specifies CASSFIDSPLHF.

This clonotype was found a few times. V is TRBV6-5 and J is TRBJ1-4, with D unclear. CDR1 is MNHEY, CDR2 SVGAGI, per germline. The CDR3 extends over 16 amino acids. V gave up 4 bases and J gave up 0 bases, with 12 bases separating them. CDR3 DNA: TGTGCCAGCAGTTCGGCCGTCGGAGCAACTAATGAAAAACTGTTTTTT. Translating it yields CASSSAVGATNEKLFF.

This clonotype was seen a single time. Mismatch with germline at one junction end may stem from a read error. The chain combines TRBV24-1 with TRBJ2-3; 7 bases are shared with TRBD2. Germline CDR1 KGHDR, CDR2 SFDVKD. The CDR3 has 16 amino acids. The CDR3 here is CASSEILAASTDAQYF. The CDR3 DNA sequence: TGTGCCAGCAGTGAAATCCTAGCGGCTAGCACAGATGCGCAGTATTTT.